This TCR beta chain is from a study of blood T cell repertoires in COVID-19 (dated by TCRdb to about 2020). For the study in its entirety: Samples covering the acute and convalescent phases of COVID-19 were provided by collaborators in the United States, Italy and Spain. The material from the prospective study consisted of cDNA or gDNA derived from T cells, B-cell-depleted T cells, or PBMCs. Subjects who had been exposed to COVID-19, were actively infected with it, or had recovered from it provided the deeply sampled blood TCRbeta repertoires that made up the dataset. The repertoires were released in a freely available public database meant as a resource for research on the immune response to SARS-CoV-2. Samples came from the ongoing ImmuneRACE study (first 160 participants) plus 1,254 subjects from 6 global collaborators. Nearly every sample came with metadata listing a de-identified subject ID, COVID-19 status, age in years and sex. Where available, HLA class I and class II types were taken from metadata supplied by the sample provider and were not determined by assay-based typing. Study-level results and caveats: Clinical and demographic metadata were provided uncurated, with the amount varying by source and participant.

TCRbeta CDR3 regions were amplified from genomic DNA by means of the immunoSEQ Assay, a bias-controlled multiplex PCR. The study's own analysis went as follows. The number of nucleated cells in each sample was estimated by amplification of reference gene primers within the assay. Sequence reads were collapsed and filtered to measure the absolute abundance of every unique TCRbeta CDR3 rearrangement. For each sample, productive Simpson clonality was calculated as the square root of Simpson's diversity index across productive rearrangements. Imported from immuneACCESS, the table was reduced by TCRdb to in-frame sequences with V and J called. These copies leave out some clones; in studies compared against another copy, an unresolved V gene accounts for under half, and the cause of the remainder is not known. That table gives V, J and clone size, and the DNA gave D and trimming. In all, the sample holds 300,000 to 450,000 clones, and 85% to 90% of those were seen once. The leading ten clones occupy around 1% of the sample.

From a lookup of the germline V gene (reference sequence), CDR1 and CDR2 are LNHDA and SQIVND. V is trimmed back by 4 bases and J by 5 bases, and the junction contains 5 bases that no gene match accounts for. The CDR3 runs 14 amino acids, cysteine and phenylalanine included. Only the CDR3 part of the read is kept: 42 bases, read in frame from the first base. Enrolling through a virtual design, the prospective study's participants ranged in age from roughly 18 to 95 years and lived across some 22 United States geographic areas. In the prospective study, participants were assigned to cohorts based on the clinical history participants reported in a screening survey and a study questionnaire. Recovered participants in ImmuneRACE Cohort 3 were defined by two consecutive negative NP/OP PCR tests, clearance by a healthcare professional, or resolution of symptoms. In the prospective study, whole blood, serum and a nasopharyngeal or oropharyngeal swab were collected from each participant by mobile phlebotomists. Participants in the prospective study had the option to provide additional blood draws and questionnaires over a 2-month period. Before DNA extraction, blood samples from the prospective study were shipped at room temperature or frozen.

As concerns this clone: Its antigen remains unidentified. Base quality data are lacking; no much larger clone is found one base away.

This sequence originates from a man younger than 35 who had recovered from COVID-19. Specimen: PBMCs or T cells enriched from blood (not recorded which). The chain uses TRBV19 and TRBJ1-1; TRBD1 fits 9 bases in the junction. The bases read TGTGCCAGTAGTACCGACAGGGGGTCAACTGAAGCTTTCTTT. This yields the protein CASSTDRGSTEAFF.